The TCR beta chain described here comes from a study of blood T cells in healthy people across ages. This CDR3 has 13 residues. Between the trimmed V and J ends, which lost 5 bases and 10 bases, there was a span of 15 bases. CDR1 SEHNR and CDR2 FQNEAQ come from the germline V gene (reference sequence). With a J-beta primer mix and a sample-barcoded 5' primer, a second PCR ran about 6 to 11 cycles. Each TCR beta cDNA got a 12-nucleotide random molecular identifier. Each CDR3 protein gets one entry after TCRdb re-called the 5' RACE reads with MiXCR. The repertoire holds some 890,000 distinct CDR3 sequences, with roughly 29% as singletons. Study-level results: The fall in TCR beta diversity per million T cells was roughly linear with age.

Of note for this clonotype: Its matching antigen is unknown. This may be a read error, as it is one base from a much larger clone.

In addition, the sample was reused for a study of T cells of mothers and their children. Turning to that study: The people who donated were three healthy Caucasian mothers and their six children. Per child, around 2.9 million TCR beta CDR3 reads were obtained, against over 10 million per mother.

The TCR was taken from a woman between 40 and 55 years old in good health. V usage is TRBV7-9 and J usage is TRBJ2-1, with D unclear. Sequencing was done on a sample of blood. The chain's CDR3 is CASSDTLLDEQFF. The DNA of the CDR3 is TGTGCCAGCAGCGATACCCTTTTGGACGAGCAGTTCTTC.